Listed here are 2 T cell receptor beta chains from one sample, sequenced in a study of blood T cell repertoires in COVID-19. Libraries were prepared by immunoSEQ multiplex PCR; TCRdb keeps only in-frame clonotypes and omits some of them. The sample includes tens of thousands of clones, approximately 90% of them seen just once. The sample was peripheral blood. The source of these receptors is an older woman with active COVID-19.

As regards this clone: Distinct nucleotide sequences in the sample also encode this CDR3. The rearrangement uses TRBV5-6 and TRBJ2-1; 13 bases agree with TRBD2. From germline, CDR1 is SGHDT and CDR2 YYEEEE. V shed 1 base and J 5 bases; nucleotides not matched to a gene: 3. The CDR3 totals 16 residues. The CDR3 nucleotides are TGTGCCAGCAGCTTGCGGGGACTAGCGGGAAACAATGAGCAGTTCTTC. It specifies CASSLRGLAGNNEQFF. Together with reference TRBV5-6 and TRBJ2-1, the CDR3 gives the full variable domain: DAGVTQSPTHLIKTRGQQVTLRCSPKSGHDTVSWYQQALGQGPQFIFQYYEEEERQRGNFPDRFSGHQFPNYSSELNVNALLLGDSALYLCASSLRGLAGNNEQFFGPGTRLTVL.

The rearrangement links TRBV7-8 to TRBJ2-2; TRBD1 matches at 9 bases. Germline V gene sequence: CDR1 SGHVS, CDR2 FQNEAQ. The CDR3 covers 16 residues. V was clipped by 3 bases and J by 5 bases; unmatched bases: 7. DNA of the CDR3: TGTGCCAGCAGCTTGCCGGGACAGGGTTTTACCGGGGAGCTGTTTTTT. Amino acid sequence: CASSLPGQGFTGELFF.